The clone carrying this T cell receptor (beta chain) was seen a few times. The antigen is not known. Method: immunoSEQ multiplex PCR; TCRdb's copy keeps in-frame clones and lacks some. Among 10,000 to 15,000 clones listed, 55% to 80% were seen once. These data come from a study of T cells in tumors after PD-1 blockade. Turning to the study itself: Either cemiplimab 350 mg every 2 weeks or pembrolizumab 200 mg every 3 weeks was given.

Findings of the study overall: In squamous cell carcinoma, 50% of expanded exhausted clones were novel.

The receptor comes from a human donor with cutaneous squamous cell carcinoma. The sequences come from tumor tissue, collected before anti-PD-1 treatment.

CDR3 nucleotide sequence: TGTGCCAGCAGTCTAGGGACTAGCGGAGCCTACTACAATGAGCAGTTCTTC. The encoded protein is CASSLGTSGAYYNEQFF. The rearrangement links TRBV28 to TRBJ2-1; 11 bases map to TRBD2. The J segment lost 3 bases and the V segment lost 5 bases, leaving 9 bases of the junction unmatched. The CDR3 is 17 amino acids. The V gene's germline CDR1 is MDHEN and CDR2 SYDVKM.